This T cell receptor (beta chain) was captured in a study of OX40 agonist ivuxolimab in advanced cancers. Study background: Every 2 weeks, patients got intravenous ivuxolimab at one of six dose levels (0.01-10 mg/kg).

V dropped 6 bases and J dropped 0 bases, with 12 bases sitting between them. The CDR3 runs to 15 residues. CDR1 and CDR2 from the germline V gene are MDHEN and SYDVKM. Assay used: immunoSEQ multiplex PCR; TCRdb lists only in-frame clones, some missing. Of under 35,000 clones in the sample, about 80% were seen once. The sequence came from an adult with an advanced solid tumor such as melanoma, head and neck, liver or kidney cancer. The chain carries TRBV28 and TRBJ1-3; a possible D gene is TRBD1 (5 bases). This material consisted of CD4+ or CD8+ T cells sorted from blood, taken in a trial of the OX40 agonist ivuxolimab. The CDR3 loop reads CASSLDISSGNTIYF. The CDR3 coding sequence is TGTGCCAGCAGCCTGGACATAAGCTCTGGAAACACCATATATTTT.